This T cell receptor (beta chain) appears in the sequencing data of a study of cytomegalovirus exposure and HLA in healthy donors. Study-wide points: Reportedly, cytomegalovirus status was diagnosed with high sensitivity and specificity.

This CDR3 contains 15 residues. Deletions cut 0 bases from V and 7 bases from J, with 15 bases between. CDR1 and CDR2 (germline): MNHEY, SVGAGI. The repertoire was sequenced with immunoSEQ multiplex PCR; TCRdb's copy has only in-frame clones and lacks some. The sample holds about 400,000 clones, around 86% seen once. Points on this clone: What it binds is unknown.

This chain links TRBV6-5 with TRBJ1-2; D perhaps matches TRBD1 (6 bases). Sequencing was carried out using PBMCs. The TCR originated in a woman in her late teens or twenties in good health and CMV-seronegative. As DNA, the CDR3 is TGTGCCAGCAGTTACTCCGGCAGTACGGACAGTGGCTACACCTTC. This translates into CASSYSGSTDSGYTF.